The table lists the clone carrying this T cell receptor (beta chain) with many counts. Its antigen is not identified. The data are from a study of identical twins. Study results and caveats: Carriage of fewer insertions was seen in abundant cord blood beta clonotypes, whereas memory repertoires showed none. The models gave estimates that fell short of the out-of-frame TCR alpha sharing seen in monozygotic twins.

TCRdb re-called the 5' RACE reads through MiXCR, storing one row per CDR3 protein. The repertoire consists of around 470,000 distinct CDR3 sequences, with approximately 15% occurring once and the leading ten covering roughly 0.5%. This sample also appeared in a second study, on yellow fever vaccine responses in identical twins.

This sequence originates from a woman between 18 and 29 years old in good health. Material: CD4+ T cells sorted from blood.

The CDR3 loop is CASRTGTASYEQYF. In DNA, the CDR3 is TGTGCCAGCAGGACCGGGACCGCGTCCTACGAGCAGTACTTC. The chain links TRBV2 to TRBJ2-7; the D call may be TRBD1 or TRBD2 (5 bases each). The CDR3 has 14 residues. Trimming stripped 6 bases from V and 1 base from J, with 13 bases between. Germline assignment: CDR1 SNHLY and CDR2 FYNNEI. The full variable domain, its missing parts supplied by reference TRBV2 and TRBJ2-7, is EPEVTQTPSHQVTQMGQEVILRCVPISNHLYFYWYRQILGQKVEFLVSFYNNEISEKSEIFDDQFSVERPDGSNFTLKIRSTKLEDSAMYFCASRTGTASYEQYFGPGTRLTVT.